This TCR beta chain was sequenced during a study of T cell repertoires in cytomegalovirus infection. Study-level information: Both a matching HLA type and CMV infection were indicated by public TCR beta signatures.

TCRdb recomputed calls from the reads with MiXCR, one row per CDR3 protein. The repertoire holds around 170,000 distinct CDR3 sequences, with more than 15% as singletons. The table lists this clonotype with a few counts. Its antigen is not identified. The study, taken as a whole, reports: CMV-specific TCR beta clonotypes restricted by HLA-C dominated the ex vivo response. Of the TCR beta families, the public ones yielded a cumulative frequency that identified carriers of CMV plus the relevant HLA.

Germline CDR1 MRHNA, CDR2 SNTAGT. Trimming at V came to 0 bases and at J to 3 bases, leaving 4 bases not matched to a gene. The CDR3 consists of 16 residues. The TCR sequence derives from a human donor in good health (CMV status not recorded). Some clones in this sample may be carry-over from other donors' samples. This chain uses TRBV6-4 with TRBJ2-1, with 8 bases identical to TRBD1. Material for sequencing was CD8+ T cells from PBMCs. CDR3: CASSDSGQGDYNEQFF. The CDR3 region has the DNA TGTGCCAGCAGTGACTCCGGACAGGGAGACTACAATGAGCAGTTCTTC.